This T cell receptor (beta chain) was found in a study of immune evolution from preneoplasia to lung adenocarcinoma. After pathologic assessment, macro-dissection selected premalignant or tumor cells for extraction. Here immunoSEQ multiplex PCR was the method, and the copy in TCRdb shows in-frame clones only, minus some. The sample includes some 9,800 clones, around nine tenths seen only once; the top ten take 2.9%. Germline V gene lookup returns CDR1 SGHNT and CDR2 YYREEE (reference sequence). This CDR3 has 16 residues. J was trimmed by 4 bases and V by 2 bases; bases with no gene match: 5. The origin of this receptor is a person aged 65-85 years with invasive lung adenocarcinoma. Some clones in this sample may be carry-over from other donors' samples. The chain is built from TRBV5-4 and TRBJ2-5; 13 positions agree with TRBD2. The specimen sequenced was FFPE invasive lung adenocarcinoma tissue. The CDR3 coding sequence is TGTGCCAGCAGCTTAAGGACTAGCGGGGGAGGAGAGACCCAGTACTTC. Its translation is CASSLRTSGGGETQYF. Based on the CDR3 plus reference TRBV5-4 and TRBJ2-5, the full variable domain is ETGVTQSPTHLIKTRGQQVTLRCSSQSGHNTVSWYQQALGQGPQFIFQYYREEENGRGNFPPRFSGLQFPNYSSELNVNALELDDSALYLCASSLRTSGGGETQYFGPGTRLLVL.